These T cell receptor beta chains were read from a single sample in a study of blood T cell repertoires in COVID-19. Sequenced by immunoSEQ multiplex PCR; TCRdb stores in-frame clones only, minus some. The sample records hundreds of thousands of clones, over 75% being singletons. The sample consisted of PBMCs or T cells enriched from blood (not recorded which). The receptors were sampled from a woman in her 30s who had recovered from COVID-19. Each CDR3 is given with its conserved first and last residue. The D gene is left open where the match is weak. Only part of the rows carry a size: once, few, many, or a class if the clone is expanded.

V: TRBV6-5
length: 16
size: NA
J: TRBJ2-7
D: TRBD2
CDR3: CASSFVPGLARYEQYF
DNA: TGTGCCAGCAGTTTTGTTCCGGGACTAGCGAGGTACGAGCAGTACTTC

V: TRBV5-5
length: 16
size: NA
J: TRBJ2-7
D: TRBD1
CDR3: CASSLATGFNSYEQYF
DNA: TGTGCCAGCAGCTTGGCGACAGGGTTCAACTCCTACGAGCAGTACTTC

V: TRBV7-3
length: 19
size: NA
J: TRBJ2-3
D: TRBD2
CDR3: CASSSMVTSGGLRTDTQYF
DNA: TGTGCCAGCAGCTCCATGGTGACTAGCGGGGGACTCCGCACAGATACGCAGTATTTT

V: TRBV5-4
length: 15
size: NA
J: TRBJ2-7
D: NA
CDR3: CASSLKREASYEQYF
DNA: TGTGCCAGCAGCTTAAAGAGGGAAGCGTCCTACGAGCAGTACTTC

V: TRBV4-1
length: 16
size: NA
J: TRBJ1-3
D: NA
CDR3: CASSQGDRFSGNTIYF
DNA: TGCGCCAGCAGCCAGGGAGATCGGTTCTCTGGAAACACCATATATTTT

V: TRBV9
length: 14
size: NA
J: TRBJ2-5
D: NA
CDR3: CARRGGETGETQYF
DNA: TGTGCCAGGCGAGGCGGGGAAACGGGGGAGACCCAGTACTTC

V: TRBV6-5
length: 15
size: NA
J: TRBJ1-1
D: NA
CDR3: CASSLNGEGDTEAFF
DNA: TGTGCCAGCAGTCTCAATGGGGAAGGGGACACTGAAGCTTTCTTT

V: TRBV11-2
length: 16
size: NA
J: TRBJ2-1
D: NA
CDR3: CASSLVGAVDYNEQFF
DNA: TGTGCCAGCAGCTTAGTTGGGGCCGTCGACTACAATGAGCAGTTCTTC

V: TRBV5-1
length: 15
size: NA
J: TRBJ2-5
D: TRBD2
CDR3: CASSRSGGAEETQYF
DNA: TGCGCCAGCAGCCGAAGCGGGGGGGCCGAGGAGACCCAGTACTTC

V: TRBV19
length: 16
size: few
J: TRBJ2-7
D: TRBD1
CDR3: CASSTSRTGGSYEQYF
DNA: TGTGCCAGTAGTACCTCTCGGACAGGGGGTTCCTACGAGCAGTACTTC

V: TRBV7-9
length: 16
size: NA
J: TRBJ2-7
D: NA
CDR3: CASSFQTGPSSNEQYF
DNA: TGTGCCAGCAGCTTCCAGACAGGTCCGAGTTCCAACGAGCAGTACTTC

V: TRBV28
length: 15
size: NA
J: TRBJ1-1
D: TRBD1
CDR3: CASSQLGQGSFEAFF
DNA: TGTGCCAGCAGTCAGCTAGGACAGGGAAGCTTTGAAGCTTTCTTT

V: TRBV5-1
length: 16
size: NA
J: TRBJ2-2
D: NA
CDR3: CASSLVSLAYTGELFF
DNA: TGCGCCAGCAGCTTGGTTTCCCTAGCGTACACCGGGGAGCTGTTTTTT

V: TRBV7-8
length: 14
size: NA
J: TRBJ2-7
D: TRBD2
CDR3: CASSLRGREGEQYF
DNA: TGTGCCAGCAGCTTACGCGGCAGGGAGGGCGAGCAGTACTTC

V: TRBV27
length: 14
size: NA
J: TRBJ2-1
D: TRBD1
CDR3: CASSFSGQYNEQFF
DNA: TGTGCCAGCAGTTTTTCGGGACAGTACAATGAGCAGTTCTTC

V: TRBV29-1
length: 12
size: NA
J: TRBJ2-5
D: NA
CDR3: CSASQGAETQYF
DNA: TGCAGCGCATCACAGGGCGCGGAGACCCAGTACTTC

V: TRBV7-9
length: 16
size: once
J: TRBJ2-2
D: TRBD1
CDR3: CASSRRTGVDTGELFF
DNA: TGTGCCAGCAGCCGGAGGACAGGGGTGGACACCGGGGAGCTGTTTTTT

V: TRBV18
length: 16
size: NA
J: TRBJ2-7
D: NA
CDR3: CASSPRGLATSYEQYF
DNA: TGTGCCAGCTCCCCCAGGGGCCTAGCTACCTCCTACGAGCAGTACTTC

V: TRBV7-2
length: 16
size: NA
J: TRBJ2-7
D: NA
CDR3: CASSLGLTSSSYEQYF
DNA: TGTGCCAGCAGCTTAGGGCTCACTAGTAGCTCCTACGAGCAGTACTTC

V: TRBV5-4
length: 14
size: once
J: TRBJ1-3
D: NA
CDR3: CASSSDSSGNTIYF
DNA: TGTGCCAGCAGCTCTGACAGCTCTGGAAACACCATATATTTT

V: TRBV6-1
length: 15
size: NA
J: TRBJ1-4
D: TRBD1
CDR3: CASSDSTGGNEKLFF
DNA: TGTGCCAGCAGTGATTCGACAGGGGGGAATGAAAAACTGTTTTTT

V: TRBV9
length: 17
size: NA
J: TRBJ2-3
D: TRBD2
CDR3: CASSVSSSGGPLHTQYF
DNA: TGTGCCAGCAGCGTGAGCTCTAGCGGGGGACCGCTCCATACGCAGTATTTT

V: TRBV20-1
length: 9
size: NA
J: TRBJ1-2
D: NA
CDR3: CSEGEGYTF
DNA: TGCAGTGAGGGGGAAGGCTACACCTTC

V: TRBV18
length: 15
size: NA
J: TRBJ2-1
D: NA
CDR3: CASSLVALAGNEQFF
DNA: TGTGCCAGCTCCCTGGTGGCGCTAGCAGGTAATGAGCAGTTCTTC

V: TRBV21-1
length: 17
size: NA
J: TRBJ1-1
D: NA
CDR3: CASSKLDRALSEVEAFF
DNA: TGTGCCAGCAGCAAACTGGACAGGGCGCTGTCTGAGGTTGAAGCTTTCTTT

V: TRBV7-2
length: 14
size: NA
J: TRBJ2-3
D: NA
CDR3: CASSPRAGEDTQYF
DNA: TGTGCCAGCAGCCCACGGGCGGGCGAAGATACGCAGTATTTT

V: TRBV7-2
length: 15
size: NA
J: TRBJ1-1
D: NA
CDR3: CASSLEWGVGSEAFF
DNA: TGTGCCAGCAGCTTAGAGTGGGGGGTGGGCTCTGAAGCTTTCTTT

V: TRBV30
length: 11
size: NA
J: TRBJ2-3
D: NA
CDR3: CAWSSGDTQYF
DNA: TGTGCCTGGAGTTCGGGAGATACGCAGTATTTT

V: TRBV28
length: 13
size: NA
J: TRBJ1-2
D: NA
CDR3: CASRSGGNYGYTF
DNA: TGTGCCAGCAGATCCGGGGGTAACTATGGCTACACCTTC

V: TRBV3-1/TRBV3-2
length: 13
size: NA
J: TRBJ1-1
D: NA
CDR3: CASSPGGNTEAFF
DNA: TGTGCCAGCAGCCCCGGGGGTAACACTGAAGCTTTCTTT

V: TRBV18
length: 13
size: once
J: TRBJ1-4
D: NA
CDR3: CASSPLSNEKLFF
DNA: TGTGCCAGCTCACCACTCAGTAATGAAAAACTGTTTTTT

V: TRBV2
length: 14
size: NA
J: TRBJ1-1
D: TRBD1
CDR3: CASSATGVRTEAFF
DNA: TGTGCCAGCAGTGCGACAGGGGTTAGGACTGAAGCTTTCTTT

V: TRBV10-3
length: 14
size: NA
J: TRBJ2-3
D: TRBD2
CDR3: CATGTSGSSDTQYF
DNA: TGTGCCACCGGGACTAGCGGGAGCTCAGATACGCAGTATTTT

V: TRBV13
length: 17
size: NA
J: TRBJ2-1
D: NA
CDR3: CASSPPSARSSYNEQFF
DNA: TGTGCCAGCAGCCCCCCTAGCGCGAGGAGCTCCTACAATGAGCAGTTCTTC

V: TRBV7-6
length: 14
size: NA
J: TRBJ1-2
D: NA
CDR3: CASSSDRIPGGYTF
DNA: TGTGCCAGCAGCTCCGACCGGATCCCGGGTGGCTACACCTTC

V: TRBV10-3
length: 13
size: NA
J: TRBJ2-7
D: TRBD1
CDR3: CAIRRQGGYEQYF
DNA: TGTGCCATCAGAAGACAGGGGGGCTACGAGCAGTACTTC

V: TRBV4-1
length: 13
size: NA
J: TRBJ1-4
D: NA
CDR3: CASSPPEDEKLFF
DNA: TGCGCCAGCAGCCCACCCGAGGATGAAAAACTGTTTTTT

V: TRBV5-4
length: 15
size: NA
J: TRBJ2-3
D: TRBD2
CDR3: CASSFGLAGEDTQYF
DNA: TGTGCCAGCAGCTTCGGACTAGCGGGAGAGGATACGCAGTATTTT

V: TRBV28
length: 16
size: NA
J: TRBJ2-1
D: TRBD2
CDR3: CASRGTSGGGGYEQFF
DNA: TGTGCCAGCAGGGGGACTAGCGGGGGCGGAGGGTATGAGCAGTTCTTC

V: TRBV10-3
length: 13
size: NA
J: TRBJ1-2
D: NA
CDR3: CAISVGVGYGYTF
DNA: TGTGCCATCAGTGTAGGGGTCGGCTATGGCTACACCTTC

V: TRBV4-1
length: 19
size: NA
J: TRBJ1-5
D: NA
CDR3: CASSQDVGAGQRSNQPQHF
DNA: TGCGCCAGCAGCCAAGATGTTGGGGCAGGGCAGAGAAGCAATCAGCCCCAGCATTTT

V: TRBV28
length: 16
size: NA
J: TRBJ1-1
D: NA
CDR3: CASSLSNRAANTEAFF
DNA: TGTGCCAGCAGTTTATCCAACAGGGCGGCGAACACTGAAGCTTTCTTT

V: TRBV9
length: 16
size: NA
J: TRBJ1-1
D: TRBD1
CDR3: CASSGSGTVAPVAAFF
DNA: TGTGCCAGCAGCGGCTCCGGGACAGTGGCGCCAGTGGCGGCTTTCTTT

V: TRBV7-8
length: 18
size: few
J: TRBJ2-3
D: TRBD2
CDR3: CASSSNLAASGSIDTQYF
DNA: TGTGCCAGCAGCTCGAACCTCGCGGCTAGCGGGAGCATTGATACGCAGTATTTT

V: TRBV7-3
length: 15
size: once
J: TRBJ2-3
D: TRBD2
CDR3: CASSAREGRTDTQYF
DNA: TGTGCCAGCAGCGCTAGGGAGGGGCGCACAGATACGCAGTATTTT

V: TRBV6-2/TRBV6-3
length: 17
size: once
J: TRBJ2-2
D: NA
CDR3: CASSNTPRHLNTGELFF
DNA: TGTGCCAGCAGTAACACTCCGAGACATCTGAACACCGGGGAGCTGTTTTTT

V: TRBV30
length: 13
size: NA
J: TRBJ2-2
D: TRBD2
CDR3: CAWRTSGTGELFF
DNA: TGTGCCTGGAGGACTAGCGGCACCGGGGAGCTGTTTTTT

V: TRBV2
length: 17
size: NA
J: TRBJ2-2
D: NA
CDR3: CASSESHRPANTGELFF
DNA: TGTGCCAGCAGTGAATCTCACAGGCCTGCGAACACCGGGGAGCTGTTTTTT

V: TRBV7-8
length: 13
size: NA
J: TRBJ2-7
D: NA
CDR3: CASSLGESYEQYF
DNA: TGTGCCAGCAGCTTAGGAGAATCCTACGAGCAGTACTTC

V: TRBV6-5
length: 15
size: few
J: TRBJ2-7
D: NA
CDR3: CASSSKRSVGYEQYF
DNA: TGTGCCAGCAGTTCCAAGCGTTCTGTGGGCTACGAGCAGTACTTC

V: TRBV11-2
length: 14
size: few
J: TRBJ2-7
D: TRBD1
CDR3: CASSLGTGAYEQYF
DNA: TGTGCCAGCAGCTTGGGGACAGGGGCCTACGAGCAGTACTTC

V: TRBV4-3
length: 16
size: NA
J: TRBJ2-4
D: NA
CDR3: CASSQDPGLAKNIQYF
DNA: TGCGCCAGCAGCCAAGATCCGGGACTAGCCAAAAACATTCAGTACTTC

V: TRBV19
length: 14
size: NA
J: TRBJ2-5
D: NA
CDR3: CASSVGPRGETQYF
DNA: TGTGCCAGTAGTGTGGGACCCAGGGGAGAGACCCAGTACTTC

V: TRBV28
length: 14
size: NA
J: TRBJ2-3
D: TRBD1
CDR3: CASSRRDRVDTQYF
DNA: TGTGCCAGCAGCCGTAGGGACAGGGTAGATACGCAGTATTTT

V: TRBV7-9
length: 11
size: NA
J: TRBJ1-2
D: NA
CDR3: CASSLGASYTF
DNA: TGTGCCAGCAGCTTAGGGGCAAGCTACACCTTC